A single sample is the source of the 25 T cell receptor beta chains below, sequenced in a study of T cell repertoires in cytomegalovirus infection. MiXCR was run by TCRdb on the reads, yielding one entry per CDR3 protein. The table lists a few hundred thousand distinct CDR3 sequences, around 27% of them singletons. The sample was PBMCs. The receptors were gathered from a human donor in good health (CMV status not recorded). Some clones in this sample may be carry-over from other donors' samples.

The chain recombines TRBV2 with TRBJ2-6; D gene unclear. Germline-derived CDR1 and CDR2 are SNHLY and FYNNEI. V was pared by 2 bases and J by 3 bases, with 5 bases between. The CDR3 covers 14 residues. CDR3 region: CASSETSGANVLTF. The CDR3 nucleotides are TGTGCCAGCAGTGAAACGAGTGGGGCCAACGTCCTGACTTTC.

This chain joins TRBV11-2 and TRBJ2-2, with D possibly TRBD1 on 5 matching bases. V shed 1 base and J shed 2 bases, with 11 bases lying between them. This CDR3 comprises 16 residues. Germline V gives CDR1 SGHAT, CDR2 FQNNGV. The CDR3 region is CASSLAQDFNTGELFF. DNA for the CDR3: TGTGCCAGCAGCTTAGCACAGGATTTTAACACCGGGGAGCTGTTTTTT. The whole variable domain, remainder taken from reference TRBV11-2 and TRBJ2-2, is EAGVAQSPRYKIIEKRQSVAFWCNPISGHATLYWYQQILGQGPKLLIQFQNNGVVDDSQLPKDRFSAERLKGVDSTLKIQPAKLEDSAVYLCASSLAQDFNTGELFFGEGSRLTVL.

This rearrangement joins TRBV6-5 to TRBJ2-2; 10 bases are shared with TRBD2. Trimming took 3 bases from V and 6 from J; bases not matched to a gene: 13. The CDR3 is 18 amino acids. Germline V gene data show CDR1 as MNHEY and CDR2 as SVGAGI. CDR3 region: CASSYRGGGLAGAGELFF. In DNA, the CDR3 is TGTGCCAGCAGTTATCGGGGAGGGGGCCTAGCGGGAGCCGGGGAGCTGTTTTTT.

The J gene is TRBJ1-6, the V gene TRBV4-1; D gene ambiguous. The V end was cut by 0 bases, the J end by 0 bases, with 12 bases between. The CDR3 covers 18 residues. Germline V gene sequence: CDR1 MGHRA, CDR2 YSYEKL. CDR3 loop: CASSQDGKGSSYNSPLHF. In DNA, the CDR3 is TGCGCCAGCAGCCAAGATGGGAAAGGGAGCTCCTATAATTCACCCCTCCACTTT.

This clonotype came up a few times. The genes are TRBV7-9 and TRBJ2-1; no reliable D call. This CDR3 contains 14 residues. Trimming took 1 base from V and 3 from J, leaving 7 bases between them. In germline, CDR1 is SEHNR, CDR2 FQNEAQ (reference sequence). The CDR3 DNA sequence: TGTGCCAGCAGCTTAGAGAGCGACTACAATGAGCAGTTCTTC. Translating it yields CASSLESDYNEQFF.

This clonotype was found many times. CDR3 nucleotides: TGTGCCAGCAGCTTAGCAGCGGGTGACGAGCAGTACGTC. Translating gives CASSLAAGDEQYV. This rearrangement joins TRBV7-2 to TRBJ2-7, with a weak D call TRBD2 (6 bases). The CDR3 runs 13 residues. CDR1 and CDR2 (germline): SGHTA, FQGNSA. V lost 0 bases to trimming and J lost 5 bases, with 8 bases between them.

This clonotype was seen at least ten times. The chain carries TRBV6-2 or TRBV6-3 and TRBJ2-1; D is undetermined. The CDR3 is made up of 13 amino acids. Germline assignment: CDR1 MNHEY and CDR2 SVGEGT. Trimming shortened V by 0 bases and J by 5 bases, and 5 bases separated the two germline ends. CDR3 in DNA: TGTGCCAGCAGTTACTCGGAGAACAATGAGCAGTTCTTC. Its translation: CASSYSENNEQFF.

V and J are TRBV7-2 and TRBJ2-5; 7 bases agree with TRBD2. Germline trimming cut 2 bases from V and 1 base from J; bases unmatched to any gene: 4. The CDR3 length is 15 residues. Germline lookup yields CDR1 SGHTA and CDR2 FQGNSA. The CDR3 region has the DNA TGTGCCAGCAGCTTATGGCTAGCGGCCCAAGAGACCCAGTACTTC. Protein: CASSLWLAAQETQYF.

This clonotype was detected many times. J is TRBJ2-1 and V is TRBV7-2; tentatively, D is TRBD2 (5 bases). The CDR3 sequence is 12 residues long. Germline CDR1 reads SGHTA; CDR2 reads FQGNSA. The V end was cut by 6 bases, the J end by 13 bases, with 16 bases between. This CDR3 is CASSRTSGSQFF. CDR3 in DNA: TGTGCCAGCAGTAGAACGTCGGGATCACAGTTCTTC. The variable domain in full, with the rest retrieved from reference TRBV7-2 and TRBJ2-1, is GAGVSQSPSNKVTEKGKDVELRCDPISGHTALYWYRQSLGQGLEFLIYFQGNSAPDKSGLPSDRFSAERTGGSVSTLTIQRTQQEDSAVYLCASSRTSGSQFFGPGTRLTVL.

This clonotype was detected many times. The chain links TRBV7-2 to TRBJ2-5, with 9 bases aligning to TRBD2. Germline V gives CDR1 SGHTA, CDR2 FQGNSA. The CDR3 is 15 amino acids. V was clipped by 5 bases and J by 4 bases; unmatched bases: 8. The CDR3 is CASSNSGSNRETQYF. CDR3 in DNA: TGTGCCAGCAGCAATAGCGGGAGTAATCGAGAGACCCAGTACTTC.

This clonotype has only a few counts. V usage is TRBV7-2 and J usage is TRBJ1-2, with 10 bases fitting TRBD1. Trimming took 5 bases from V and 9 from J; bases not matched to a gene: 15. The CDR3 sequence is 16 residues long. CDR1 is SGHTA and CDR2 is FQGNSA in the germline V gene. Here the CDR3 reads CASSLPGTGAGGSYTF. The DNA of the CDR3 is TGTGCCAGCAGCCTACCCGGGACAGGGGCTGGCGGGAGCTACACCTTC.

This chain uses TRBV12-3 or TRBV12-4 with TRBJ1-3, with D uncertain. V shed 5 bases and J shed 3 bases, with 8 bases lying between them. The CDR3 length is 13 residues. CDR3 residues: CASSAQIGNTIYF. CDR3 sequence (DNA): TGTGCCAGCAGTGCCCAGATTGGAAACACCATATATTTT.

The sample holds many counts of this clonotype. The V call is TRBV7-8, the J call TRBJ2-7, with TRBD1 matching 7 bases. This CDR3 region has 16 residues. CDR1 SGHVS and CDR2 FQNEAQ come from the germline V gene. V was clipped by 1 base and J by 3 bases; unmatched bases: 9. This chain's CDR3 is CASSLGKTGQIYEQYV. The CDR3 DNA reads as TGTGCCAGCAGCTTAGGAAAGACGGGACAGATCTACGAGCAGTACGTC.

The CDR3 nucleotides read TGCAGTGCTAGACGATCGTCCTACAATGAGCAGTTCTTC. Protein sequence: CSARRSSYNEQFF. This chain uses TRBV20-1 with TRBJ2-1; D unclear. CDR3 length equals 13 residues. Trimming shortened V by 2 bases and J by 1 base, and 6 bases separated the two germline ends. From germline, CDR1 is DFQATT and CDR2 SNEGSKA (reference sequence).

The chain joins TRBV28 to TRBJ2-3; 10 bases agree with TRBD2. J lost 4 bases, V lost 3 bases, and 10 bases had no gene match. This CDR3 has 17 residues. Germline-derived CDR1 and CDR2 are MDHEN and SYDVKM. The CDR3 here is CASSFRASGSAPDTQYF. The CDR3 nucleotides are TGTGCCAGCAGTTTTCGGGCTAGCGGGAGCGCTCCAGATACGCAGTATTTT.

The chain joins TRBV7-3 to TRBJ1-2; D remains unclear. Trimming shortened V by 5 bases and J by 2 bases, and 12 bases separated the two germline ends. Germline loops: CDR1 SGHTA, CDR2 FQGTGA. This CDR3 has 14 amino acids. CDR3 in amino acids: CASSPAAGNYGYTF. The DNA of the CDR3 is TGTGCCAGCAGCCCCGCCGCCGGGAACTATGGCTACACCTTC.

There are many counts of this clonotype. The chain employs TRBV7-2 and TRBJ1-4; 10 bases are a match to TRBD1. Germline V lookup: CDR1 SGHTA, CDR2 FQGNSA. V was pared by 4 bases and J by 7 bases, with 6 bases of the junction left unmatched. CDR3 length: 15 residues. CDR3 in amino acids: CASSSGQGTFEKLFF. The DNA of the CDR3 is TGTGCCAGCAGCTCGGGACAGGGGACGTTTGAAAAACTGTTTTTT. Drawing the rest from reference TRBV7-2 and TRBJ1-4, the complete variable domain is GAGVSQSPSNKVTEKGKDVELRCDPISGHTALYWYRQSLGQGLEFLIYFQGNSAPDKSGLPSDRFSAERTGGSVSTLTIQRTQQEDSAVYLCASSSGQGTFEKLFFGSGTQLSVL.

This clonotype was detected a few times. The chain joins TRBV28 to TRBJ1-3; possible D gene TRBD1, 5 bases. Germline V CDR1 and CDR2: MDHEN, SYDVKM. The CDR3 totals 15 residues. V lost 4 bases and J lost 8, with 18 bases in between. In DNA, the CDR3 is TGTGCCAGCAGTTCCCTGGCAGGGCGGCAAGACACCATATATTTT. Protein: CASSSLAGRQDTIYF.

The chain links TRBV7-8 to TRBJ1-5, with D perhaps matching TRBD1 (6 bases). The CDR3 loop spans 16 amino acids. Germline V gives CDR1 SGHVS, CDR2 FQNEAQ. V was pared by 0 bases and J by 4 bases, with 13 bases between. The CDR3 sequence: CASSLAPGGRNQPQHF. In DNA form, the CDR3 reads TGTGCCAGCAGCTTAGCTCCCGGGGGCAGAAATCAGCCCCAGCATTTT.

This clonotype was observed a handful of times. J is TRBJ2-1 and V is TRBV30; no clear D. There are 15 residues in the CDR3. Trimming cost V 0 bases and J 4 bases, with 13 bases left between them. From germline, CDR1 is GTSNPN and CDR2 SVGIG (reference sequence). CDR3 DNA: TGTGCCTGGAGTGTGGGTGCAGTTCTATACAATGAGCAGTTCTTC. Translation: CAWSVGAVLYNEQFF. The complete variable domain, with remaining parts taken from reference TRBV30 and TRBJ2-1, reads SQTIHQWPATLVQPVGSPLSLECTVEGTSNPNLYWYRQAAGRGLQLLFYSVGIGQISSEVPQNLSASRPQDRQFILSSKKLLLSDSGFYLCAWSVGAVLYNEQFFGPGTRLTVL.

This clonotype was detected many times. The J gene is TRBJ2-1, the V gene TRBV7-2, with a weak D call TRBD2 (5 bases). The V gene lost 1 base and the J gene lost 2 bases, with 9 bases spanning the gap. This CDR3 contains 15 residues. Germline V gene lookup returns CDR1 SGHTA and CDR2 FQGNSA. The chain's CDR3 is CASSLGEGPYNEQFF. The CDR3 DNA reads TGTGCCAGCAGCTTAGGCGAGGGCCCCTACAATGAGCAGTTCTTC.

The chain recombines TRBV28 with TRBJ1-6, with a possible D match to TRBD1 (5 bases). With 3 bases removed from V and 8 bases from J, the gap between germline ends came to 14 bases. CDR1 and CDR2 from the germline V gene are MDHEN and SYDVKM. The length of the CDR3 is 15 residues. The CDR3 sequence: CASSFFRQGDSPLHF. CDR3 in DNA: TGTGCCAGCAGTTTTTTTCGGCAGGGTGATTCACCCCTCCACTTT.

In this sample, this clonotype turned up once. The rearrangement uses TRBV20-1 and TRBJ2-5, with TRBD2 matching over 11 bases. Germline CDR1 reads DFQATT; CDR2 reads SNEGSKA (reference sequence). CDR3 length equals 14 residues. After removal of 5 bases from V and 4 bases from J, the junction contained 6 bases not matched to a gene. The CDR3 DNA is TGCAGTGCTGGATCGCTAGCGGGAGGAGAGACCCAGTACTTC. Protein sequence: CSAGSLAGGETQYF.

This clonotype showed up many times. The chain employs TRBV7-2 and TRBJ2-7; TRBD1 matches at 7 bases. Germline values: CDR1 SGHTA, CDR2 FQGNSA. J was trimmed by 4 bases and V by 10 bases; bases with no gene match: 10. This CDR3 comprises 13 residues. The CDR3 DNA reads as TGTGCCACCAACACAGGGGTCCCTTACGAGCAGTACTTC. The encoded protein is CATNTGVPYEQYF.

This clonotype was seen only a few times. The V gene is TRBV20-1, the J gene TRBJ2-3, with a weak D call TRBD2 (5 bases). Germline-derived CDR1 and CDR2 are DFQATT and SNEGSKA (reference sequence). The CDR3 spans 12 residues. Trimming pared 5 bases from V and 4 bases from J, leaving 10 bases between. CDR3 sequence (DNA): TGCAGTGCTCGGAGGACGGCAGATACGCAGTATTTT. Amino acids: CSARRTADTQYF.